Detailed here is one T cell receptor (beta chain). In the same sample, other DNA sequences code for this CDR3. These data belong to a study of blood T cell repertoires in COVID-19. Whole-study context: The United States, Italy and Spain provided the acute and convalescent COVID-19 samples. In each case, the material was cDNA or gDNA derived from T cells, B-cell-depleted T cells, or PBMCs.

Germline values: CDR1 SGDLS, CDR2 YYNGEE. Trimming took off 3 bases at V and 1 base at J, with 7 bases between the two ends. The CDR3 has 13 residues. Under the authors' procedure: Reference gene primer amplification gave estimated nucleated cell counts. Clones were sequenced by immunoSEQ multiplex PCR, and TCRdb holds only the in-frame ones, with some missing. The DNA was the basis for D and trimming; V, J and clone size are from that table. The sample includes 200,000 to 250,000 clones, around 90% of them seen just once. The sample was peripheral blood. The chain carries TRBV9 and TRBJ2-5; TRBD2 might be the D (5 bases). This TCR was recovered from a man aged 70 or older with acute or convalescent COVID-19. CDR3 protein: CASSARGQETQYF. CDR3 sequence (DNA): TGTGCCAGCAGCGCCCGGGGCCAAGAGACCCAGTACTTC.